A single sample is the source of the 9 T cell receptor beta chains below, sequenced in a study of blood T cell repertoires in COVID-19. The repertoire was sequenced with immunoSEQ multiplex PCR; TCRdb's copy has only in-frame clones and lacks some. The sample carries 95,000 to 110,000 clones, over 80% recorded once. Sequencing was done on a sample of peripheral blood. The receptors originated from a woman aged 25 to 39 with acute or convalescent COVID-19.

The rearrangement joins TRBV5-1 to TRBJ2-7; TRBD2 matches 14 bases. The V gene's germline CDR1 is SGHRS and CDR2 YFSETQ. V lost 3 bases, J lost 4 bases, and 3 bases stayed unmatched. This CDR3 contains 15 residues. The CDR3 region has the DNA TGCGCCAGCAGCTCTGGACTAGCGGGAGGTTACGAGCAGTACTTC. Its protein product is CASSSGLAGGYEQYF.

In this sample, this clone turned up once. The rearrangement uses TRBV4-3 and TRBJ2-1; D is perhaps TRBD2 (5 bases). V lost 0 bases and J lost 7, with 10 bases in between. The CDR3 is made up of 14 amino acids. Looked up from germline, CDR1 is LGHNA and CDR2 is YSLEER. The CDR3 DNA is TGCGCCAGCAGCCAAGATCTTCGGGGAAATGAGCAGTTCTTC. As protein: CASSQDLRGNEQFF.

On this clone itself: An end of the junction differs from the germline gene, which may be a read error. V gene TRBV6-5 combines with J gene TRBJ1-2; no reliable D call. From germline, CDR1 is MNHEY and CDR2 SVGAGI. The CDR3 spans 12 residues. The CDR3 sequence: CASSDSYYGYTF. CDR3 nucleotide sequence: TGTGCCAGCAGTGACTCCTACTATGGCTACACCTTC.

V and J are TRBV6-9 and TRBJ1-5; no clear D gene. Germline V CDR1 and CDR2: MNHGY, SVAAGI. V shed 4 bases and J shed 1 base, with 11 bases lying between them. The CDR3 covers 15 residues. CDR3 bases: TGTGCCAGCAGTTGCGGGCCGAAGAGCAATCAGCCCCAGCATTTT. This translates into CASSCGPKSNQPQHF.

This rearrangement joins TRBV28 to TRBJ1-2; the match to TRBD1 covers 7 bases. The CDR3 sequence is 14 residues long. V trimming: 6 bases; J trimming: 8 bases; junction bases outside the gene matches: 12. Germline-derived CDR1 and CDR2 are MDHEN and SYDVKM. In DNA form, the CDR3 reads TGTGCCAGCAGCCGACAGGGCATCGGTGGGGGCTACACCTTC. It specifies CASSRQGIGGGYTF.

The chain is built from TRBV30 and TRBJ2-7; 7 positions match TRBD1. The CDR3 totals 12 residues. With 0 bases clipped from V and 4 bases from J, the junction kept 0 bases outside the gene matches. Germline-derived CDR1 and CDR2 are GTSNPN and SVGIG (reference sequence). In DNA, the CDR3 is TGTGCCTGGAGTGTGGGACAGTACGAGCAGTACTTC. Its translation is CAWSVGQYEQYF.

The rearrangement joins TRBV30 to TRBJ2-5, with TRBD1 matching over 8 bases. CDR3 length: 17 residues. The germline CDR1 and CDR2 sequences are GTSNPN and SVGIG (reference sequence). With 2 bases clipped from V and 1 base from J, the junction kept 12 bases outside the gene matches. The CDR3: CAWSTGQAKSFQETQYF. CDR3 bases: TGTGCCTGGAGTACGGGACAGGCCAAGAGTTTCCAAGAGACCCAGTACTTC.

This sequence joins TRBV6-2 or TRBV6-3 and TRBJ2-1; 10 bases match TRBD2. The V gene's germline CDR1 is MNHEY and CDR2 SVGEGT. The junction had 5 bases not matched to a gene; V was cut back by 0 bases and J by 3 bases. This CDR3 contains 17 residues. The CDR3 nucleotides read TGTGCCAGCAGTTACTCTCTCGCTAGCGGGGGCTACAATGAGCAGTTCTTC. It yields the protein CASSYSLASGGYNEQFF.

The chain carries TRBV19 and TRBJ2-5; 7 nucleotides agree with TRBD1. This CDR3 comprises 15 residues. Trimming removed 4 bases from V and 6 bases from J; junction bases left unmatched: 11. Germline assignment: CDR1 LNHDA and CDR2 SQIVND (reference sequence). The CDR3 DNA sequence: TGTGCCAGTAGTAGGACCGACAGGGACGAGAAGACCCAGTACTTC. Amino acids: CASSRTDRDEKTQYF.